The next 8 T cell receptor beta chains were all read from a single sample in a study of T cells in Graves' hyperthyroidism and ophthalmopathy. Template material for amplifying TCR beta CDR3 regions consisted of RNA transcripts. The primer set for the first-round RT-PCR of the TCR CDR3 was HTBI. One entry per CDR3 protein, called by TCRdb with MiXCR from the multiplex PCR reads. The table shows 300,000 or so distinct CDR3 sequences, with approximately 16% occurring only once. Sequences were obtained from blood. These receptors originate from a young man with Graves' hyperthyroidism.

The chain carries TRBV20-1 and TRBJ1-2; the D gene is possibly TRBD1 (5 bases). Germline CDR1 and CDR2: DFQATT and SNEGSKA (reference sequence). This CDR3 is built from 12 residues. Trimming stripped 0 bases from V and 8 bases from J, with 10 bases between. CDR3 sequence (DNA): TGCAGTGCTAGAGATGGGGGGAAAGGCTACACCTTC. Protein product: CSARDGGKGYTF.

This sequence joins TRBV30 and TRBJ1-2; the D is unclear. Trimming took 0 bases from V and 6 from J, leaving 14 bases between them. The CDR3 covers 14 residues. Per the germline V gene, CDR1 is GTSNPN and CDR2 is SVGIG (reference sequence). The CDR3 protein is CAWSVKGIEHGYTF. CDR3 in DNA: TGTGCCTGGAGTGTAAAGGGTATCGAACATGGCTACACCTTC.

This clonotype was seen at least ten times. The chain carries TRBV28 and TRBJ2-1, with TRBD2 matching 12 bases. Germline V lookup: CDR1 MDHEN, CDR2 SYDVKM. The V and J ends lost 10 bases and 9 bases, in that order; junction bases with no gene match: 7. This CDR3 contains 13 residues. DNA of the CDR3: TGTGCCACCCGAGGACTAGCGGGAAGTGAGCAGTTCTTC. This translates into CATRGLAGSEQFF.

This clonotype was seen many times. This chain links TRBV12-3 or TRBV12-4 with TRBJ2-1; possible D gene TRBD2, 5 bases. Trimming shortened V by 8 bases and J by 10 bases, and 6 bases separated the two germline ends. The CDR3 runs 9 residues. In DNA form, the CDR3 reads TGTGCCAGCTCGGGGGAGCAGTTCTTC. This encodes CASSGEQFF.

This clonotype was recorded many times. The rearrangement links TRBV2 to TRBJ1-4; D unclear. The length of the CDR3 is 17 residues. Trimming took 3 bases from V and 0 from J, leaving 14 bases between them. Germline V gene data show CDR1 as SNHLY and CDR2 as FYNNEI. The CDR3 is CASSDPLRLTTNEKLFF. In DNA, the CDR3 is TGTGCCAGCAGTGACCCCCTTAGGTTGACAACTAATGAAAAACTGTTTTTT.

The chain joins TRBV20-1 to TRBJ1-4, with 7 bases fitting TRBD1. The CDR3 is 15 residues long. The V gene's germline CDR1 is DFQATT and CDR2 SNEGSKA (reference sequence). V lost 3 bases and J lost 6; bases outside the gene matches: 10. The CDR3 sequence: CSASNRGRGDEKLFF. CDR3 DNA sequence: TGCAGTGCTAGTAACCGTGGCAGGGGGGATGAAAAACTGTTTTTT.

The sample holds a few counts of this clonotype. This chain links TRBV18 with TRBJ2-2; D uncertain. CDR1 is KGHSH and CDR2 is LQKENI in the germline V gene. The CDR3 is 14 amino acids. V was shortened by 3 bases and J by 2 bases, with 7 bases between the two germline ends. CDR3: CASSPGSNTGELFF. The CDR3 bases are TGTGCCAGCTCACCGGGCAGCAACACCGGGGAGCTGTTTTTT.

This clonotype was observed at least ten times. The V call is TRBV20-1, the J call TRBJ2-7; TRBD1 agrees at 8 bases. CDR3 size: 14 residues. Germline lookup yields CDR1 DFQATT and CDR2 SNEGSKA (reference sequence). The V segment lost 0 bases and the J segment 5 bases; nucleotides outside the gene matches: 6. The CDR3: CSARDFRTGNEQYF. CDR3 in DNA: TGCAGTGCTAGAGATTTTCGGACAGGGAACGAGCAGTACTTC.